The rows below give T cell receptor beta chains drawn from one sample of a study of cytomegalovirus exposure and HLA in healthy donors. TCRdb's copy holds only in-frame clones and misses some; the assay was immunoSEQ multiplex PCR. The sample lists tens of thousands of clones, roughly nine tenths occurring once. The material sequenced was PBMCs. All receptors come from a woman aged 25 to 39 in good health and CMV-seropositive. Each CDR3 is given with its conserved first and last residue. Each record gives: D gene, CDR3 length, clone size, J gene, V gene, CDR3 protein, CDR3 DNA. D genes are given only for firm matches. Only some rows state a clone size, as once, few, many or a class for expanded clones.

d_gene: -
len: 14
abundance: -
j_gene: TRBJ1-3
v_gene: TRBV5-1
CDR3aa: CASSYGSSGNTIYF
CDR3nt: TGCGCCAGCAGCTACGGGTCCTCTGGAAACACCATATATTTT

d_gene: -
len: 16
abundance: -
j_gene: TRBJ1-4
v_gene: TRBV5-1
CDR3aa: CASSLGDAVEGEKLFF
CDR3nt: TGCGCCAGCAGCTTGGGGGACGCAGTGGAGGGGGAAAAACTGTTTTTT

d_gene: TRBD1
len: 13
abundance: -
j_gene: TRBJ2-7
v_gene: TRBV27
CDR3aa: CASSETGIYEQYF
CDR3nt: TGTGCCAGCAGTGAGACAGGGATCTACGAGCAGTACTTC

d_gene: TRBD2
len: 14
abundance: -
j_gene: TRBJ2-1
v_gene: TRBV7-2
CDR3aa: CASSQWDTNSGVFF
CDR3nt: TGTGCCAGCAGTCAGTGGGACACCAATAGCGGGGTGTTCTTC

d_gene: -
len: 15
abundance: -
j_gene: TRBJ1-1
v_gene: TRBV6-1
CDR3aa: CASSDAGDWNTEAFF
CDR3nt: TGTGCCAGCAGTGACGCAGGGGATTGGAACACTGAAGCTTTCTTT

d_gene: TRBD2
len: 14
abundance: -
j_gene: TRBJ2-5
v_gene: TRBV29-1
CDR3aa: CSVATSGNPETQYF
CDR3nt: TGCAGCGTCGCCACTAGCGGGAACCCAGAGACCCAGTACTTC

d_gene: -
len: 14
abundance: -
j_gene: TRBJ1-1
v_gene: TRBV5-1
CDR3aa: CASSLVGGDTEAFF
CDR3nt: TGCGCCAGCAGCTTGGTCGGTGGAGACACTGAAGCTTTCTTT

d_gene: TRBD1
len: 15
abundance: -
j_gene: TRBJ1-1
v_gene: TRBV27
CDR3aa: CASRAHRGTNTEAFF
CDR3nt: TGTGCCAGCAGAGCCCACAGGGGGACGAACACTGAAGCTTTCTTT

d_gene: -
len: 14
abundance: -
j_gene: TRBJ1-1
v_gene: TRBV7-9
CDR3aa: CASSLGGAETEAFF
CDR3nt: TGTGCCAGCAGCTTAGGGGGCGCGGAGACTGAAGCTTTCTTT

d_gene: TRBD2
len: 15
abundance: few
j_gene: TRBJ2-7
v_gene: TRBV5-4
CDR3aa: CASSLRGLGLYEQYF
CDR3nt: TGTGCCAGCAGCTTGAGGGGACTAGGACTTTACGAGCAGTACTTC

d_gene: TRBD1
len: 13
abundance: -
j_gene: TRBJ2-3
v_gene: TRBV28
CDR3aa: CASYRGGTDTQYF
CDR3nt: TGTGCCAGCTACAGGGGTGGCACAGATACGCAGTATTTT

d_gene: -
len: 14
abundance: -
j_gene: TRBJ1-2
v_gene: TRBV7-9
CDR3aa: CASSQFTGSYGYTF
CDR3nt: TGTGCCAGCAGCCAATTCACAGGGAGCTATGGCTACACCTTC

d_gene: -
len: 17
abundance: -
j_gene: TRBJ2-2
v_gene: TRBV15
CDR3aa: CATSRSPGSQNTGELFF
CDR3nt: TGTGCCACCAGCAGATCTCCAGGATCACAGAACACCGGGGAGCTGTTTTTT

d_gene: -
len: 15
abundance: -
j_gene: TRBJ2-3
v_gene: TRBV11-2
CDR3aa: CASSFSGSPTDTQYF
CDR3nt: TGTGCCAGCAGCTTCAGCGGCAGTCCCACAGATACGCAGTATTTT

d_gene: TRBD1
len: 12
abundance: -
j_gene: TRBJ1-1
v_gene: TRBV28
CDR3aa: CASSWTGYEAFF
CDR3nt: TGTGCCAGCAGCTGGACAGGGTATGAAGCTTTCTTT

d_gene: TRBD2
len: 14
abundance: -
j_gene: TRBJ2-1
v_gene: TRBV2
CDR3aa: CASSPSGSRNEQFF
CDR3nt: TGTGCCAGCAGCCCTAGCGGGAGTCGTAATGAGCAGTTCTTC

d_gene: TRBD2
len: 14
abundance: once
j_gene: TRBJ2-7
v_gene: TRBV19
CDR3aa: CASSSSGRSYEQYF
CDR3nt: TGTGCCAGTAGTTCTAGCGGGAGGTCGTACGAGCAGTACTTC

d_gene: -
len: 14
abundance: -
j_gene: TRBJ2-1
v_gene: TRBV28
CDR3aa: CASRTGFPYNEQFF
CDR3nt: TGTGCCTCCCGTACAGGTTTCCCCTACAATGAGCAGTTCTTC

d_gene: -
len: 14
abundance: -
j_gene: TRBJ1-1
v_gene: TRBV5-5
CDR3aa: CASSLASGFTEAFF
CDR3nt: TGTGCCAGCAGCTTGGCCTCCGGGTTCACTGAAGCTTTCTTT

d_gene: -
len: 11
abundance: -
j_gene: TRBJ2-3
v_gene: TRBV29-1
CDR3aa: CSPQQGDTQYF
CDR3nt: TGCAGCCCTCAACAGGGAGATACGCAGTATTTT

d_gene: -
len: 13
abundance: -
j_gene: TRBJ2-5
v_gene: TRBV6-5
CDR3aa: CASRVPGQETQYF
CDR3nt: TGTGCCAGCAGGGTGCCGGGACAAGAGACCCAGTACTTC

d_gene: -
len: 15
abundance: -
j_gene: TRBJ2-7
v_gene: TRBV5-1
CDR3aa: CASSTGQLPSYEQYF
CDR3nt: TGCGCCAGCAGCACCGGACAGCTTCCCTCCTACGAGCAGTACTTC

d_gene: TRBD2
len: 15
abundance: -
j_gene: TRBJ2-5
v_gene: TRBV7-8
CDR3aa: CASSYISGAQETQYF
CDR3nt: TGTGCCAGCAGCTATATTAGCGGGGCCCAAGAGACCCAGTACTTC

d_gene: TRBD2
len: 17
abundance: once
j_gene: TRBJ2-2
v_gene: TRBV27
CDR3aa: CASSSFTSGGSSGELFF
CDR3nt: TGTGCCAGCAGTTCCTTTACTAGCGGGGGATCATCCGGGGAGCTGTTTTTT

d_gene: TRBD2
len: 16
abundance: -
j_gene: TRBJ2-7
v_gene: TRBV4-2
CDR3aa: CASSLALAGVGGEQYF
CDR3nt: TGTGCCAGCAGCCTTGCCCTAGCGGGAGTAGGGGGCGAGCAGTACTTC

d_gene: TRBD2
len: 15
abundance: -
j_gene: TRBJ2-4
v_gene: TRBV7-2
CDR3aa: CASTRTSGRLNIQYF
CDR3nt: TGTGCCAGCACTCGGACTAGCGGGAGATTAAACATTCAGTACTTC